The clone carrying this TCR beta chain has a single count. These data belong to a study of sequential checkpoint blockade in melanoma. Treatment: randomized to nivolumab then ipilimumab (arm A) or the reverse (arm B). From thawed PBMCs, live CD3+CD8+ cells negative for CD19 and CD56 were sorted. The table came from immunoSEQ multiplex PCR; TCRdb's copy has only in-frame clones and leaves some out. The sample has around 19,000 clones; around 77% are singletons. This CDR3 has 16 residues. The V end was cut by 1 base, the J end by 3 bases, with 13 bases between. CDR1 and CDR2 (germline): SGHVS, FQNEAQ. The chain joins TRBV7-8 to TRBJ2-1; D might be TRBD1 (6 bases). The clonotype originates from a human donor with melanoma. The material was CD8+ T cells sorted from blood (inferred from file names), obtained from a patient given nivolumab and ipilimumab in sequence. The CDR3: CASSLGGGGLYNEQFF. The CDR3 DNA is TGTGCCAGCAGCTTAGGTGGGGGCGGCCTCTACAATGAGCAGTTCTTC.